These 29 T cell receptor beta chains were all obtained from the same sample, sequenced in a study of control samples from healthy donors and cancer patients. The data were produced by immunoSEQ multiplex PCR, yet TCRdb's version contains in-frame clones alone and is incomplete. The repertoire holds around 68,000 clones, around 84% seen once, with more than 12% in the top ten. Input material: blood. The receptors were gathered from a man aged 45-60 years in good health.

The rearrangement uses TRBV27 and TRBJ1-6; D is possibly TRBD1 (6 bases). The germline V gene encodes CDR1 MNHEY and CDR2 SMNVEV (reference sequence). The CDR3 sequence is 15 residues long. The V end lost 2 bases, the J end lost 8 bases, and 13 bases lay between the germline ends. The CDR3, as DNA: TGTGCCAGCAGTTTAGAGGGCAGGGGCTATTCACCCCTCCACTTT. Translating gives CASSLEGRGYSPLHF.

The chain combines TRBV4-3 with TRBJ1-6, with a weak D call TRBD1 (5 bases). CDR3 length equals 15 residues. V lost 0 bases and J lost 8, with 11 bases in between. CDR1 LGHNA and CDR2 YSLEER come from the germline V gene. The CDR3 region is CASSQDQGSDSPLHF. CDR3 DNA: TGCGCCAGCAGCCAAGATCAGGGAAGTGATTCACCCCTCCACTTT.

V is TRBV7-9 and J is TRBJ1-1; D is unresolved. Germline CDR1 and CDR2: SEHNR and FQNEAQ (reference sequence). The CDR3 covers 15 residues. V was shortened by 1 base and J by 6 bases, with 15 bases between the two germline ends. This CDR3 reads CASSLGWEEVAEAFF. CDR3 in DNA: TGTGCCAGCAGCTTAGGTTGGGAGGAGGTGGCTGAAGCTTTCTTT.

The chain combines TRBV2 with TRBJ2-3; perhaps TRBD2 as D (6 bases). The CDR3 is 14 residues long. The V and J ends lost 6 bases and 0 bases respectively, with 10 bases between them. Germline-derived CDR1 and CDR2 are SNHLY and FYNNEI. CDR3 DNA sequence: TGTGCCAGCAGGGGAGGAGTTAGCACAGATACGCAGTATTTT. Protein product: CASRGGVSTDTQYF.

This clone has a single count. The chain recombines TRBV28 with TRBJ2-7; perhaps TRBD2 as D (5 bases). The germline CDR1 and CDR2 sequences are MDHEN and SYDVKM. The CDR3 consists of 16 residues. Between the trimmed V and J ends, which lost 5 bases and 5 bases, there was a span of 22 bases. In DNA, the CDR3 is TGTGCCAGCAGTGAGGGTGGGGTGATAGGTCGGAACGAGCAGTACTTC. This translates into CASSEGGVIGRNEQYF.

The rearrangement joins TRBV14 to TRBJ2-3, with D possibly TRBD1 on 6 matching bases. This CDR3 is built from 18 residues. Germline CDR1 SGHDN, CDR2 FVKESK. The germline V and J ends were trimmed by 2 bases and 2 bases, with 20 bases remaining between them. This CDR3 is CASSQSFAWDILTDTQYF. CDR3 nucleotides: TGTGCCAGCAGCCAATCTTTTGCTTGGGACATCCTCACAGATACGCAGTATTTT.

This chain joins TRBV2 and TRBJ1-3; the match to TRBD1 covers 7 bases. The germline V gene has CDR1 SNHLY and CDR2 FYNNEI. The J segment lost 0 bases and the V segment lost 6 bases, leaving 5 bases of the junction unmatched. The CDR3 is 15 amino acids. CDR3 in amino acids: CASRKGQFSGNTIYF. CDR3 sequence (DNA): TGTGCCAGCAGGAAGGGACAGTTCTCTGGAAACACCATATATTTT.

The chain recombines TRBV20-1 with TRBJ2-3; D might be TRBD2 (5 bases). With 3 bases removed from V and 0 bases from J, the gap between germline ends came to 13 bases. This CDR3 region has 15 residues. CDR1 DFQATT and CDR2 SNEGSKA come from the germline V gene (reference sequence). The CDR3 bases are TGCAGTGCTAGTGGTTCCGGAGGTAGCACAGATACGCAGTATTTT. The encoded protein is CSASGSGGSTDTQYF.

Written as DNA, the CDR3 is TGTGCCAGCAGCTTGGGACCGGGAGAATTCGACAATGAGCAGTTCTTC. Translated, it gives CASSLGPGEFDNEQFF. The chain joins TRBV5-6 to TRBJ2-1; the D gene is possibly TRBD2 (6 bases). CDR3 length equals 16 residues. With 0 bases removed from V and 5 bases from J, the gap between germline ends came to 15 bases. The V gene's germline CDR1 is SGHDT and CDR2 YYEEEE.

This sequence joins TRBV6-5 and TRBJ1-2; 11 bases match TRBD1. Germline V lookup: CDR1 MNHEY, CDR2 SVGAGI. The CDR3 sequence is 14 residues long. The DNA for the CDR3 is TGTGCTGGAGGGGACAGGGGGAATAACTATGGCTACACCTTC. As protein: CAGGDRGNNYGYTF.

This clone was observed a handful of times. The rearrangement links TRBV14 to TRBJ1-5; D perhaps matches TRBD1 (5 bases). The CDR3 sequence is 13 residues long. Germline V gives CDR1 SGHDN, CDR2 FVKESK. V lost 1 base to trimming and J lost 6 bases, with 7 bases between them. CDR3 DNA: TGTGCCAGCAGCCAAGGGGGCGCTCAGCCCCAGCATTTT. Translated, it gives CASSQGGAQPQHF.

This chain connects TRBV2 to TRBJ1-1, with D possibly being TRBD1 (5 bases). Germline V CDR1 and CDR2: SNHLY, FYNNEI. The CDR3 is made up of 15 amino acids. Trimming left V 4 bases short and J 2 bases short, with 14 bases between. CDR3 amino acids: CASSGPTGRNTEAFF. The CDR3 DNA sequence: TGTGCCAGCAGTGGCCCCACGGGGCGAAACACTGAAGCTTTCTTT.

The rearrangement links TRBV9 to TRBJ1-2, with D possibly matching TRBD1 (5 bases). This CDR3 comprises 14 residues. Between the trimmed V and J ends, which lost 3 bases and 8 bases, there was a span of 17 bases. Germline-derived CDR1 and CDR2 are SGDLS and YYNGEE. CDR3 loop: CASSADGTLWGYTF. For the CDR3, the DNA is TGTGCCAGCAGCGCCGACGGGACTTTATGGGGCTACACCTTC.

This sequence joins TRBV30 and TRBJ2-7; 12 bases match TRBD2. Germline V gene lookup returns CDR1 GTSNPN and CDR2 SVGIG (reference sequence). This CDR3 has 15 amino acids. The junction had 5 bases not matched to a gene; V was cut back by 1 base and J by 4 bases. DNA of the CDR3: TGTGCCTGGAGTGGGCGGACTAGCGGGGAGTACGAGCAGTACTTC. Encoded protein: CAWSGRTSGEYEQYF. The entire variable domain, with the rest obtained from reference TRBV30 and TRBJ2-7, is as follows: SQTIHQWPATLVQPVGSPLSLECTVEGTSNPNLYWYRQAAGRGLQLLFYSVGIGQISSEVPQNLSASRPQDRQFILSSKKLLLSDSGFYLCAWSGRTSGEYEQYFGPGTRLTVT.

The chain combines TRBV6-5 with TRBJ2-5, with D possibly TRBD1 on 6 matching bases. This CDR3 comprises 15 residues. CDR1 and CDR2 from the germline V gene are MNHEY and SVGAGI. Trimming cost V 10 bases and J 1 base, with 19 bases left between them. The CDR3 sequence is CATSRGGVIQETQYF. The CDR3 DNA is TGTGCCACCTCTCGAGGGGGAGTCATCCAAGAGACCCAGTACTTC.

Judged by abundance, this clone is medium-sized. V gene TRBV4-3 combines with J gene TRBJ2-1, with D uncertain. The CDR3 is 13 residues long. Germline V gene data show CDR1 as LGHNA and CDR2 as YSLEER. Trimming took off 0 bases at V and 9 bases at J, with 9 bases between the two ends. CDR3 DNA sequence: TGCGCCAGCAGCCAAGATCAAGGGTCTGAGCAGTTCTTC. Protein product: CASSQDQGSEQFF.

CDR3 amino acids: CASSFQLKGTEAFF. For the CDR3, the DNA is TGTGCCAGCAGCTTCCAATTGAAGGGCACTGAAGCTTTCTTT. The V and J genes are TRBV5-5 and TRBJ1-1, with D hard to call. Germline-derived CDR1 and CDR2 are SGHKS and YYEKEE (reference sequence). Trimming removed 2 bases from V and 4 bases from J, with 12 bases in between. This CDR3 comprises 14 residues.

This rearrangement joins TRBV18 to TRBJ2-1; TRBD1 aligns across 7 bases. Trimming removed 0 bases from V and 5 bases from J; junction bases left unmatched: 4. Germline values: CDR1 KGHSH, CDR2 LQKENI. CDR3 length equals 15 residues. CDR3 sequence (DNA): TGTGCCAGCTCACCACCCGGACAGGTTCACAATGAGCAGTTCTTC. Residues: CASSPPGQVHNEQFF. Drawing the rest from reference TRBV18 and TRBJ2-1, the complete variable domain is NAGVMQNPRHLVRRRGQEARLRCSPMKGHSHVYWYRQLPEEGLKFMVYLQKENIIDESGMPKERFSAEFPKEGPSILRIQQVVRGDSAAYFCASSPPGQVHNEQFFGPGTRLTVL.

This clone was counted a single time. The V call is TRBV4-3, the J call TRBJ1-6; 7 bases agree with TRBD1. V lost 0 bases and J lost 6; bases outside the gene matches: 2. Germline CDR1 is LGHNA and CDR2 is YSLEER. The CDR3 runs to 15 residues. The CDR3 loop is CASSQEQGINSPLHF. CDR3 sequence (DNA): TGCGCCAGCAGCCAAGAACAGGGGATTAATTCACCCCTCCACTTT.

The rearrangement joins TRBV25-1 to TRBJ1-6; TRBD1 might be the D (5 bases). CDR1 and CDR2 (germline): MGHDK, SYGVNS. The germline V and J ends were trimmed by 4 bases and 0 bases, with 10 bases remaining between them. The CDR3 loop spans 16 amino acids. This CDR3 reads CASSGQKSSYNSPLHF. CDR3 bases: TGTGCCAGCAGTGGACAGAAGAGCTCCTATAATTCACCCCTCCACTTT.

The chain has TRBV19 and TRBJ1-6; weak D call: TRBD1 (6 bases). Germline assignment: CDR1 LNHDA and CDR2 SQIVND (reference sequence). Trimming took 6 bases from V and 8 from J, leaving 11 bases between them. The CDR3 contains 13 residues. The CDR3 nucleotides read TGTGCCAGTAGCCGGACAGAGGATTCACCCCTCCACTTT. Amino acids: CASSRTEDSPLHF. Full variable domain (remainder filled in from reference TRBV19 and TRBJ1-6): DGGITQSPKYLFRKEGQNVTLSCEQNLNHDAMYWYRQDPGQGLRLIYYSQIVNDFQKGDIAEGYSVSREKKESFPLTVTSAQKNPTAFYLCASSRTEDSPLHFGNGTRLTVT.

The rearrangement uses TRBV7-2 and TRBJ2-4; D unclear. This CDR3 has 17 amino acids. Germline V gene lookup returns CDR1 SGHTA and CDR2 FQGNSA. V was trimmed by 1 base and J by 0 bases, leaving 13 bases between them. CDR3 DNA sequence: TGTGCCAGCAGCTTAGTGGCGGTGGGAATAGCCAAAAACATTCAGTACTTC. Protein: CASSLVAVGIAKNIQYF.

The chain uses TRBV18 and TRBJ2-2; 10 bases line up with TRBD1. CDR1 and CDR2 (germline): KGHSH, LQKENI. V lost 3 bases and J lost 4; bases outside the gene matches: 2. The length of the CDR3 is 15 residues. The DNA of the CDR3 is TGTGCCAGCTCACCGGGGACAGGGGCCACCGGGGAGCTGTTTTTT. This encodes CASSPGTGATGELFF. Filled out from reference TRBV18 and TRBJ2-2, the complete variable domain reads NAGVMQNPRHLVRRRGQEARLRCSPMKGHSHVYWYRQLPEEGLKFMVYLQKENIIDESGMPKERFSAEFPKEGPSILRIQQVVRGDSAAYFCASSPGTGATGELFFGEGSRLTVL.

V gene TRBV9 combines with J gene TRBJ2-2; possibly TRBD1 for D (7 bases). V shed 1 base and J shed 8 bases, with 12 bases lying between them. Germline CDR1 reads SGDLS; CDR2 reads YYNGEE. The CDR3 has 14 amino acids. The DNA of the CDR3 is TGTGCCAGCAGCGTACAGGGGGGAGTGGGGGAGCTGTTTTTT. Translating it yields CASSVQGGVGELFF.

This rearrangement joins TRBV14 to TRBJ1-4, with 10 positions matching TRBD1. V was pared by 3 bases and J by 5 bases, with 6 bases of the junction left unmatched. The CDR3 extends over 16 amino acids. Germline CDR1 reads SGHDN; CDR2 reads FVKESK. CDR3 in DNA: TGTGCCAGCAGCCATACTCCGGGACAGGGGAATGAAAAACTGTTTTTT. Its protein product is CASSHTPGQGNEKLFF.

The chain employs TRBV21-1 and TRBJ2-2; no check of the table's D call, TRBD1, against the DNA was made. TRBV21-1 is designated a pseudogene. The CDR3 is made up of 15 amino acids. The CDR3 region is CASSTPPRTAGELFF. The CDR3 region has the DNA TGTGCCAGCAGCACCCCACCGCGGACAGCTGGGGAGCTGTTTTTT.

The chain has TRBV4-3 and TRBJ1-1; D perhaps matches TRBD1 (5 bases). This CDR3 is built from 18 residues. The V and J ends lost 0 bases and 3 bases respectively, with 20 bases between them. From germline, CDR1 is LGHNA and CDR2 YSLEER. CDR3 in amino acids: CASSQEKAVWGGDTEAFF. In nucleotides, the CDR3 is TGCGCCAGCAGCCAAGAAAAGGCGGTTTGGGGAGGGGACACTGAAGCTTTCTTT.

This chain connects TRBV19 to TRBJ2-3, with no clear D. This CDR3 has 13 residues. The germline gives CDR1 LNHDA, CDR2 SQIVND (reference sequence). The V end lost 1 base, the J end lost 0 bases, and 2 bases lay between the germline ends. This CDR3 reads CASSIGSTDTQYF. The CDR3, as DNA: TGTGCCAGTAGTATAGGGAGCACAGATACGCAGTATTTT.

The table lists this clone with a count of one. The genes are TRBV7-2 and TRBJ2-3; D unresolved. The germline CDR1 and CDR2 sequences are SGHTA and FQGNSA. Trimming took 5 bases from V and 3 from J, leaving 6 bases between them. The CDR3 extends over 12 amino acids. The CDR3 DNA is TGTGCCAGCAGCACCGGGACAGATACGCAGTATTTT. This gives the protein CASSTGTDTQYF.